This section outlines one T cell receptor (beta chain) sequence together with its context. The repertoire was sequenced with immunoSEQ multiplex PCR; TCRdb's copy has only in-frame clones and lacks some. The sample has about 230,000 clones, 65% to 85% seen once; the top ten hold approximately 4.8%. The data were obtained in a study of blood T cell repertoires in COVID-19. The CDR3 loop spans 11 amino acids. Trimming took 4 bases from V and 6 from J, leaving 5 bases between them. Germline loops: CDR1 LGHDT, CDR2 YNNKEL (reference sequence). Source material: peripheral blood. V usage is TRBV3-1 (or the pseudogene TRBV3-2) and J usage is TRBJ2-3; D is undetermined. The sequence derives from a man aged 45-60 years with active or convalescent COVID-19. CDR3 loop: CASSLLDTQYF. The CDR3 region has the DNA TGTGCCAGCAGCCTTCTTGATACGCAGTATTTT.